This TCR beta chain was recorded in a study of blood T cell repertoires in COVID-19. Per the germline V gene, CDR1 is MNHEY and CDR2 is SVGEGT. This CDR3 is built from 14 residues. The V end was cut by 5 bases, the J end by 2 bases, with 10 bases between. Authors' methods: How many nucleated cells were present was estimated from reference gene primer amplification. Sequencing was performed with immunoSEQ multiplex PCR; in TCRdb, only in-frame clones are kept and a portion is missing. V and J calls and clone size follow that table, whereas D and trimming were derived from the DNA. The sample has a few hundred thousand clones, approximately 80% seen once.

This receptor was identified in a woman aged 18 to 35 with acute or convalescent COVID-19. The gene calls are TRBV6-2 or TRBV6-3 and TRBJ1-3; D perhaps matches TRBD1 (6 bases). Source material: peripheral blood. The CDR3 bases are TGTGCCAGCAGTCGGACAGAACCTGGAAACACCATATATTTT. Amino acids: CASSRTEPGNTIYF.